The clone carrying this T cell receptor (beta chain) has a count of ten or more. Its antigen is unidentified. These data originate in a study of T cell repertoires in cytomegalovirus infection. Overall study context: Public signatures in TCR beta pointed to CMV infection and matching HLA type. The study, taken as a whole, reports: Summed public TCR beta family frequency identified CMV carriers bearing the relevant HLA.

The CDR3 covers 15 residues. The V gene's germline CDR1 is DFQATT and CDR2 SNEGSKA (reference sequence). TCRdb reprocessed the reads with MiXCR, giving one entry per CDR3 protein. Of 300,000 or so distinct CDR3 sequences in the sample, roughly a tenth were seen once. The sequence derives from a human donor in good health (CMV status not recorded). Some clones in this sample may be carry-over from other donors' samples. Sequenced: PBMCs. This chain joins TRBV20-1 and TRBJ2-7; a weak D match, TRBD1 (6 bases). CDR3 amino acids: CSALPTGSRLYEQYF. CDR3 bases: TGCAGCGCTCTGCCAACAGGGTCGAGGCTCTACGAGCAGTACTTC.